Below are 27 T cell receptor beta chains sequenced from a single sample in a study of T cells in Graves' hyperthyroidism and ophthalmopathy. Amplified TCR beta CDR3 regions derived from RNA transcripts. The primer set for the first-round RT-PCR of the TCR CDR3 was HTBI. TCRdb re-called the multiplex PCR reads through MiXCR, storing one row per CDR3 protein. The sample includes more than 450,000 distinct CDR3 sequences, just under 20% of them seen just once. Sequenced input: blood. These receptors all come from a middle-aged man with Graves' ophthalmopathy.

The chain couples TRBV20-1 to TRBJ2-7; 10 nucleotides align to TRBD2. Germline CDR1 DFQATT, CDR2 SNEGSKA (reference sequence). The CDR3 is 15 amino acids. This CDR3 is CSVEKLAGVSLEQYF. The CDR3 nucleotides are TGCAGCGTTGAAAAGCTAGCGGGAGTTTCCCTCGAGCAGTACTTC.

The chain recombines TRBV7-8 with TRBJ2-7; 7 nucleotides agree with TRBD2. The trim removed 5 bases at V and 4 bases at J, leaving 8 bases unmatched. Germline V gives CDR1 SGHVS, CDR2 FQNEAQ. This CDR3 has 14 residues. CDR3 sequence reads: CASSPRTRLYEQYF. The CDR3 DNA reads as TGTGCCAGCAGCCCCCGGACTAGGTTGTACGAGCAGTACTTC.

Note on this clonotype: A much larger clonotype is one base distant, so this may be a read error. The V call is TRBV28, the J call TRBJ1-5; perhaps TRBD1 as D (5 bases). Trimming took off 6 bases at V and 2 bases at J, with 20 bases between the two ends. The CDR3 totals 17 residues. CDR1 MDHEN and CDR2 SYDVKM come from the germline V gene. The CDR3 DNA follows: TGTGCCAGCAGGGAAGGACGGGGCCAATATGGCAATCAGCCCCAGCATTTT. It is translated as CASREGRGQYGNQPQHF.

This clonotype was seen repeatedly, ten times or more. The chain is built from TRBV7-2 and TRBJ1-1; 7 bases fit TRBD1. CDR3 size: 14 residues. V lost 6 bases to trimming and J lost 5 bases; unmatched junction nucleotides: 9. Germline lookup yields CDR1 SGHTA and CDR2 FQGNSA. The CDR3 DNA sequence: TGTGCCAGCAGTCCTGACAGGGTGGTTACTGAAGCTTTCTTT. This translates into CASSPDRVVTEAFF.

This clonotype has at least ten counts. The chain employs TRBV2 and TRBJ2-7, with 7 bases matching TRBD1. CDR1 SNHLY and CDR2 FYNNEI come from the germline V gene. The V and J ends lost 9 bases and 4 bases, in that order; junction bases with no gene match: 6. This CDR3 spans 12 amino acids. The CDR3 DNA is TGTGCCAGAGGACAGGCGACGTACGAGCAGTACTTC. Its protein product is CARGQATYEQYF.

This clonotype was picked up a small number of times. The chain joins TRBV5-6 to TRBJ2-7, with D perhaps matching TRBD1 or TRBD2 (5 bases each). Germline loops: CDR1 SGHDT, CDR2 YYEEEE. This CDR3 has 15 amino acids. Trimming pared 5 bases from V and 2 bases from J, leaving 17 bases between. CDR3 DNA: TGTGCCAGCAGAGCACCCGGGACCGGGGCCTACGAGCAGTACTTC. Translating it yields CASRAPGTGAYEQYF.

This clonotype was recorded many times. J is TRBJ2-1 and V is TRBV11-1; D is perhaps TRBD2 (6 bases). Per germline, CDR1 SGHAT and CDR2 FQDESV (reference sequence). The CDR3 totals 15 residues. Trimming stripped 5 bases from V and 7 bases from J, with 18 bases between. In DNA form, the CDR3 reads TGTGCCAGCAGCCTCGGGACTGGTCCGACAAATGAGCAGTTCTTC. Protein sequence: CASSLGTGPTNEQFF. The variable domain in full, completed from reference TRBV11-1 and TRBJ2-1, reads EAEVAQSPRYKITEKSQAVAFWCDPISGHATLYWYRQILGQGPELLVQFQDESVVDDSQLPKDRFSAERLKGVDSTLKIQPAELGDSAMYLCASSLGTGPTNEQFFGPGTRLTVL.

This clonotype was counted a few times. The rearrangement joins TRBV6-1 to TRBJ2-3, with 8 positions matching TRBD2. J was trimmed by 2 bases and V by 0 bases; bases with no gene match: 7. The CDR3 is 17 residues long. Per the germline V gene, CDR1 is MNHNS and CDR2 is SASEGT. The CDR3 DNA is TGTGCCAGCAGTGAAGCGATACTAGCGGAGTCCACAGATACGCAGTATTTT. This gives the protein CASSEAILAESTDTQYF.

The V call is TRBV3-1, the J call TRBJ1-2; D is unresolved. The V end lost 5 bases, the J end lost 7 bases, and 14 bases lay between the germline ends. Germline V lookup: CDR1 LGHDT, CDR2 YNNKEL (reference sequence). The CDR3 has 13 amino acids. This chain's CDR3 is CASSAPVRGGYTF. Written as DNA, the CDR3 is TGTGCCAGCAGCGCCCCGGTCAGAGGTGGCTACACCTTC.

The sample holds a few counts of this clonotype. The rearrangement uses TRBV20-1 and TRBJ2-5; D may correspond to TRBD1 or TRBD2 (7 bases each). Germline assignment: CDR1 DFQATT and CDR2 SNEGSKA (reference sequence). The ends were cut back, 3 bases at V and 5 bases at J, with 22 bases in the middle. CDR3 length equals 16 residues. CDR3 nucleotide sequence: TGCAGTGCTAGTCCATTCAGGGGGGGGCGGGAGGAGACCCAGTACTTC. It specifies CSASPFRGGREETQYF.

This clonotype was observed many times. This rearrangement joins TRBV5-1 to TRBJ2-1, with 9 bases identical to TRBD1. This CDR3 comprises 15 residues. V was clipped by 2 bases and J by 0 bases; unmatched bases: 0. Germline lookup yields CDR1 SGHRS and CDR2 YFSETQ. This CDR3 reads CASSLQGASYNEQFF. The CDR3 bases are TGCGCCAGCAGCTTACAGGGGGCCTCCTACAATGAGCAGTTCTTC.

This clonotype came up many times. The chain is built from TRBV15 and TRBJ1-5, with D possibly being TRBD1 (5 bases). From germline, CDR1 is LNHNV and CDR2 YYDKDF (reference sequence). Trimming shortened V by 4 bases and J by 3 bases, and 10 bases separated the two germline ends. This CDR3 is built from 14 residues. CDR3 bases: TGTGCCACCAGCACCCGACAGTACAATCAGCCCCAGCATTTT. The encoded protein is CATSTRQYNQPQHF.

This clonotype was picked up a small number of times. The V and J genes are TRBV4-2 and TRBJ2-3, with TRBD2 matching over 7 bases. CDR3 length: 17 residues. CDR1 and CDR2 from the germline V gene are LGHNA and YNFKEQ. Losses at the gene ends were 4 bases for V and 0 bases for J; bases not matched to a gene: 10. The CDR3 DNA sequence: TGTGCCAGCAGCCTGACTTGGGGTAGCGGGAGCACAGATACGCAGTATTTT. Translation: CASSLTWGSGSTDTQYF.

A few counts support this clonotype. The chain carries TRBV13 and TRBJ2-3, with TRBD2 as a possible D gene (6 bases). The germline V and J ends were trimmed by 4 bases and 4 bases, with 21 bases remaining between them. The CDR3 runs 17 residues. CDR1 is PRHDT, CDR2 FYEKMQ, per germline (reference sequence). DNA of the CDR3: TGTGCCAGCAGCTGGAGGAGGGTAGGCCCCGAGCCAGATACGCAGTATTTT. Translation gives CASSWRRVGPEPDTQYF.

This clonotype was found many times. The rearrangement links TRBV2 to TRBJ2-7; D tentatively reads TRBD1 or TRBD2 (5 bases each). This CDR3 is built from 15 residues. Germline values: CDR1 SNHLY, CDR2 FYNNEI. V lost 2 bases and J lost 6, with 17 bases in between. The CDR3 nucleotides are TGTGCCAGCAGTGAATGGGGCGGACCGGGAAGCGAGCAGTACTTC. It specifies CASSEWGGPGSEQYF. Full variable domain (outside the CDR3, taken from reference TRBV2 and TRBJ2-7): EPEVTQTPSHQVTQMGQEVILRCVPISNHLYFYWYRQILGQKVEFLVSFYNNEISEKSEIFDDQFSVERPDGSNFTLKIRSTKLEDSAMYFCASSEWGGPGSEQYFGPGTRLTVT.

In its sample, this clonotype was seen a few times. The V and J genes are TRBV19 and TRBJ1-5; 9 positions agree with TRBD1. The CDR3 has 15 residues. Germline V CDR1 and CDR2: LNHDA, SQIVND (reference sequence). Trimming removed 0 bases from V and 7 bases from J; junction bases left unmatched: 4. For the CDR3, the DNA is TGTGCCAGTAGTATAGAGGGACAGGGTGGACAGCCCCAGCATTTT. Translated, it gives CASSIEGQGGQPQHF.

To note about this clonotype: With a much larger clone just one base away, this may be a read error. The rearrangement links TRBV3-1 to TRBJ2-5; a possible D gene is TRBD2 (5 bases). The CDR3 is made up of 15 amino acids. Germline loops: CDR1 LGHDT, CDR2 YNNKEL (reference sequence). The CDR3 coding sequence is TGTGCCAGCAGCCAAGTTACGGACTCACAAGAGGCCCAGTACTTC. It yields the protein CASSQVTDSQEAQYF.

There are many counts of this clonotype. The CDR3, as DNA: TGTGCCAGCAGCCAAGAAGGGGGAGACGCGCTCACGGGGGACATTCAGTACTTC. It translates to CASSQEGGDALTGDIQYF. This chain uses TRBV3-1 with TRBJ2-4; D is tentatively TRBD1 or TRBD2 (6 bases each). V dropped 0 bases and J dropped 8 bases, with 23 bases sitting between them. Germline CDR1 and CDR2: LGHDT and YNNKEL (reference sequence). This CDR3 is 18 amino acids long.

J is TRBJ1-1 and V is TRBV20-1; D is possibly TRBD1 (6 bases). Trimming took 1 base from V and 3 from J, leaving 9 bases between them. The CDR3 loop spans 13 amino acids. The germline V gene has CDR1 DFQATT and CDR2 SNEGSKA (reference sequence). This CDR3 reads CSARVGAHTEAFF. The DNA for the CDR3 is TGCAGTGCTAGAGTGGGGGCCCACACTGAAGCTTTCTTT.

This clonotype was seen ten or more times. V usage is TRBV4-3 and J usage is TRBJ1-4, with a tentative D call TRBD1 (6 bases). V was cut by 3 bases and J by 8 bases, with 19 bases left in between. CDR1 is LGHNA, CDR2 YSLEER, per germline. The CDR3 extends over 16 amino acids. The CDR3 is CASSQLTGFGGEKLFF. The CDR3, as DNA: TGCGCCAGCAGCCAGCTGACAGGTTTCGGAGGAGAAAAACTGTTTTTT.

This clonotype occurred many times. V gene TRBV12-3 or TRBV12-4 combines with J gene TRBJ2-1, with 9 bases matching TRBD1. J gave up 6 bases and V 6 bases, and 6 bases lay outside the gene matches. CDR3 length: 14 amino acids. The CDR3 here is CASSPRTGVNEQFF. The CDR3 DNA sequence: TGTGCCAGCAGCCCGCGGACAGGGGTCAATGAGCAGTTCTTC.

The chain carries TRBV20-1 and TRBJ2-3, with no clear D. CDR1 is DFQATT and CDR2 is SNEGSKA in the germline V gene (reference sequence). With 0 bases removed from V and 2 bases from J, the gap between germline ends came to 3 bases. The CDR3 is made up of 12 amino acids. CDR3 bases: TGCAGTGCTAGAGAGAACACAGATACGCAGTATTTT. Translated: CSARENTDTQYF.

This clonotype was detected many times. The chain couples TRBV12-3 or TRBV12-4 to TRBJ1-1; D is unclear. The V end was cut by 4 bases, the J end by 3 bases, with 12 bases between. This CDR3 comprises 14 residues. CDR3 sequence reads: CASSSAGPDTEAFF. The CDR3 DNA sequence: TGTGCCAGCAGTTCCGCAGGACCGGACACTGAAGCTTTCTTT.

The chain has TRBV4-2 and TRBJ2-2; D call uncertain. V lost 3 bases, J lost 7 bases, and 15 bases lay in between. Germline V gene lookup returns CDR1 LGHNA and CDR2 YNFKEQ. The CDR3 sequence is 15 residues long. CDR3 bases: TGTGCCAGCAGCCAGCCCCCATTCCCGGGCGGGGAGCTGTTTTTT. Translated: CASSQPPFPGGELFF.

This clonotype was recorded a few times. The chain is built from TRBV5-1 and TRBJ2-1, with D perhaps matching TRBD2 (6 bases). V gave up 6 bases and J gave up 0 bases, with 16 bases separating them. The CDR3 spans 16 residues. The germline V gene has CDR1 SGHRS and CDR2 YFSETQ. The DNA for the CDR3 is TGCGCCAGCAACCCCCAGGACGGGAGCTCCTACAATGAGCAGTTCTTC. This codes for CASNPQDGSSYNEQFF.

This clonotype was picked up a small number of times. In DNA, the CDR3 is TGCGCCAGCAGCTTGGAAGTAGCGGGGGCCCGCCTTACGCAGTATTTT. Encoded protein: CASSLEVAGARLTQYF. The chain links TRBV5-1 to TRBJ2-3, with 9 bases matching TRBD2. V shed 0 bases, J shed 8 bases, and the junction held 10 bases outside the gene matches. CDR1 and CDR2 (germline): SGHRS, YFSETQ. CDR3 length equals 16 residues.

The chain has TRBV6-2 or TRBV6-3 and TRBJ2-7; TRBD2 is a possible D gene (6 bases). The CDR3 has 12 residues. Per germline, CDR1 MNHEY and CDR2 SVGEGT. Trimming pared 8 bases from V and 3 bases from J, leaving 11 bases between. CDR3 protein: CASAGMNYEQYF. The CDR3, as DNA: TGTGCCAGCGCGGGGATGAACTACGAGCAGTACTTC.